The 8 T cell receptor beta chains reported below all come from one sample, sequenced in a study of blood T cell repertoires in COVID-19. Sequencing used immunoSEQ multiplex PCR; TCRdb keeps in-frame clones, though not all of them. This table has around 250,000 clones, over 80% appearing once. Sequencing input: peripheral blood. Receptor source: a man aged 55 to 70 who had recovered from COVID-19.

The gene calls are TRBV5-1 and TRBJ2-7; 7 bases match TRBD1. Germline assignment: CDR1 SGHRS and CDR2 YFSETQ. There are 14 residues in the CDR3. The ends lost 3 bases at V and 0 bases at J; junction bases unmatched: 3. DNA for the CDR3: TGCGCCAGCAGCTCGGGACAGAGCTCCTACGAGCAGTACTTC. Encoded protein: CASSSGQSSYEQYF.

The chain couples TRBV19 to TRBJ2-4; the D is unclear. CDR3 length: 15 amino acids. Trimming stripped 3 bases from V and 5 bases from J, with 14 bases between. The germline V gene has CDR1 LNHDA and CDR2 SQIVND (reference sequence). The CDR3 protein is CASSIITNGQNIQYF. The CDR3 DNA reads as TGTGCCAGTAGTATTATCACCAACGGTCAAAACATTCAGTACTTC.

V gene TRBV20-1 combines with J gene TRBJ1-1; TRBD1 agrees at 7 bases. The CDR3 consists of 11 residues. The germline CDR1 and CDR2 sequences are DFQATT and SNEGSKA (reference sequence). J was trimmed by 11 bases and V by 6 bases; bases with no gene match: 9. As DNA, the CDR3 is TGCAGTGCGAGACAGGGTTTGGGGGCTTTCTTT. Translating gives CSARQGLGAFF.

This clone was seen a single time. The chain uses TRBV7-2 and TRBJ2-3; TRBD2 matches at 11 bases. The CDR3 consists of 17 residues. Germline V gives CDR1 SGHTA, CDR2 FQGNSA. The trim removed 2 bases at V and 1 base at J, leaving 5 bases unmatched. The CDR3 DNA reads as TGTGCCAGCAGCTTAATTGGGACTAGCGGCGGCACAGATACGCAGTATTTT. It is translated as CASSLIGTSGGTDTQYF.

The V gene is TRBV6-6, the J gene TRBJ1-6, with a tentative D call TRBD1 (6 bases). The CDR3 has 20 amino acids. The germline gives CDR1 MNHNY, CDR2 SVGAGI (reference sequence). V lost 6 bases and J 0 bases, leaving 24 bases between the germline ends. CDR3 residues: CASSSRGMAGVSSYNSPLHF. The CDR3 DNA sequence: TGTGCCAGCAGCTCCAGGGGCATGGCAGGCGTTAGCTCCTATAATTCACCCCTCCACTTT.

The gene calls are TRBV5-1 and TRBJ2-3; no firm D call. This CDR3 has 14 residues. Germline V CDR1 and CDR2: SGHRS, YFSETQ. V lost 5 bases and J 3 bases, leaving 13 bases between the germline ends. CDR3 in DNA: TGCGCCAGCAGTACCGGGTCCTTAACAGATACGCAGTATTTT. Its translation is CASSTGSLTDTQYF.

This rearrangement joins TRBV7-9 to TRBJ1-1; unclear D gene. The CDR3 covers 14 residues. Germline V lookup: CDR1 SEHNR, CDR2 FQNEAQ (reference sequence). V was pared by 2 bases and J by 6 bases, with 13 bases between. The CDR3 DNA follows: TGTGCCAGCAGCTTAAGCGGATTTGGCTCTGAAGCTTTCTTT. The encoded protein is CASSLSGFGSEAFF.

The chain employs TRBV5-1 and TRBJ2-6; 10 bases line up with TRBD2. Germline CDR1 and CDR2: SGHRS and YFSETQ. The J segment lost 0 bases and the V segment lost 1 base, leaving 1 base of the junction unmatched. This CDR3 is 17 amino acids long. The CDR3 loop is CASSLTSGASGANVLTF. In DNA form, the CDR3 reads TGCGCCAGCAGCTTGACTAGCGGGGCCTCTGGGGCCAACGTCCTGACTTTC.